The subject of this entry is one TCR beta chain. The sample carries other DNA sequences with the same CDR3. The germline V gene encodes CDR1 SGHTA and CDR2 FQGNSA. The CDR3 is made up of 13 amino acids. V lost 4 bases, J lost 4 bases, and 3 bases stayed unmatched. It was during active infection that Seattle patients were enrolled and then longitudinally followed. Study processing details: Estimation of nucleated cell counts was performed using reference gene primer amplification. Profiling relied on immunoSEQ multiplex PCR, and the TCRdb table lists in-frame clones only, not all of them. V and J calls and clone size are given by that table; D and trimming were obtained from the DNA. The table has about 250,000 clones, about 82% seen once. The sample is drawn from a study of blood T cell repertoires in COVID-19. Study in general: Italy, Spain and the United States were the sources of the convalescent and acute COVID-19 samples. The analysed material was cDNA or gDNA that came from T cells, B-cell-depleted T cells, or PBMCs.

This receptor was taken from a woman of 80 years or more with COVID-19, enrolled during active disease. Sample: peripheral blood. The chain has TRBV7-2 and TRBJ1-2, with 7 bases that match TRBD1. For the CDR3, the DNA is TGTGCCAGCAGCTCCCAGGGGGTCTATGGCTACACCTTC. Translated: CASSSQGVYGYTF.